Below, 12 T cell receptor beta chains from the same sample are listed, as sequenced in a study. Tregs were sorted as CD4+CD25+CD127-/low cells. TCRdb reprocessed the 5' RACE reads with MiXCR, giving one entry per CDR3 protein. The top ten clones hold around 4.5% of a sample with some 40,000 distinct CDR3 sequences, about a fifth of them seen once. The sample comprised Tregs sorted from a lymph node. Receptor source: a female donor with breast cancer.

This clonotype was seen a handful of times. CDR3 region: CASSSSGKGYTF. In DNA, the CDR3 is TGTGCCAGCAGCTCGTCAGGGAAGGGCTACACCTTC. The chain is built from TRBV7-9 and TRBJ1-2; a weak D match, TRBD1 (5 bases). V lost 4 bases and J lost 8, with 11 bases in between. CDR3 size: 12 residues. CDR1 and CDR2 from the germline V gene are SEHNR and FQNEAQ (reference sequence).

This clonotype was recorded many times. This chain connects TRBV7-8 to TRBJ1-1, with 8 bases identical to TRBD1. Looked up from germline, CDR1 is SGHVS and CDR2 is FQNEAQ. The CDR3 has 14 amino acids. Trimming removed 1 base from V and 4 bases from J; junction bases left unmatched: 2. CDR3 region: CASSLGTGLTEAFF. The CDR3 DNA reads as TGTGCCAGCAGCTTAGGGACAGGGCTCACTGAAGCTTTCTTT.

This clonotype was picked up many times. The CDR3 protein is CATSDADSTDTQYF. The CDR3 nucleotides are TGTGCCACCAGTGATGCGGACAGCACAGATACGCAGTATTTT. The chain uses TRBV24-1 and TRBJ2-3, with D unresolved. The CDR3 runs to 14 residues. Looked up from germline, CDR1 is KGHDR and CDR2 is SFDVKD. Trimming shortened V by 3 bases and J by 0 bases, and 6 bases separated the two germline ends.

This clonotype was recorded a few times. The rearrangement joins TRBV5-1 to TRBJ2-5; D unresolved. The CDR3 runs to 13 residues. V lost 3 bases to trimming and J lost 4 bases, with 10 bases between them. Germline V CDR1 and CDR2: SGHRS, YFSETQ. CDR3 residues: CASSSMELETQYF. The CDR3 DNA sequence: TGCGCCAGCAGCTCCATGGAACTAGAGACCCAGTACTTC.

The chain uses TRBV5-1 and TRBJ2-1; D tentatively fits TRBD1 or TRBD2 (5 bases each). Trimming left V 4 bases short and J 7 bases short, with 12 bases between. The CDR3 has 13 residues. Germline V CDR1 and CDR2: SGHRS, YFSETQ. CDR3 sequence: CASSQGSENEQFF. The CDR3 DNA reads as TGCGCCAGCAGCCAGGGTAGCGAAAATGAGCAGTTCTTC.

This clonotype showed up just a few times. At one end, the junction sequence differs from germline, possibly due to a read error. V usage is TRBV4-1 and J usage is TRBJ2-6; D uncertain. The CDR3 is made up of 15 amino acids. CDR1 and CDR2 from the germline V gene are MGHRA and YSYEKL. The CDR3 DNA follows: TGCGCCGGCAGCCAAGTGGTCGCTGGGGCCAACGTCCTGACTTTC. Its protein product is CAGSQVVAGANVLTF.

This clonotype was counted ten times or more. The CDR3 sequence: CASSFGGANVLTF. The CDR3 DNA reads TGTGCCAGCAGTTTCGGCGGGGCCAACGTCCTGACTTTC. J is TRBJ2-6 and V is TRBV12-3 or TRBV12-4, with unresolved D. Trimming left V 3 bases short and J 4 bases short, with 4 bases between. This CDR3 comprises 13 residues.

In this sample, this clonotype turned up many times. The chain recombines TRBV20-1 with TRBJ1-1; D is possibly TRBD1 (5 bases). The CDR3 has 14 residues. The V end lost 3 bases, the J end lost 4 bases, and 15 bases lay between the germline ends. Per germline, CDR1 DFQATT and CDR2 SNEGSKA (reference sequence). In DNA, the CDR3 is TGCAGTGCTAGCACGGGACGGAGGGTCACTGAAGCTTTCTTT. It translates to CSASTGRRVTEAFF.

As concerns this clonotype: A much larger clone differs from this one at a single base, so this may be a read error. This chain joins TRBV5-1 and TRBJ2-2, with D perhaps TRBD2 (6 bases). Germline V gene sequence: CDR1 SGHRS, CDR2 YFSETQ. The CDR3 loop spans 15 amino acids. This chain's CDR3 is CASCLRGPYTGELFF. The DNA for the CDR3 is TGCGCCAGCTGCTTGCGGGGACCCTACACCGGGGAGCTGTTTTTT.

The table lists this clonotype with many counts. The chain recombines TRBV9 with TRBJ2-1; the D is unclear. Trimming cost V 4 bases and J 5 bases, with 13 bases left between them. The CDR3 has 14 amino acids. CDR1 SGDLS and CDR2 YYNGEE come from the germline V gene. The CDR3 region is CASSLLGSDNEQFF. Written as DNA, the CDR3 is TGTGCCAGCAGCCTTCTCGGCAGCGACAATGAGCAGTTCTTC.

This clonotype was seen more than once but under ten times. The junction and the germline gene differ at one end; a read error may be behind it. V is TRBV9 and J is TRBJ2-1, with 13 bases aligning to TRBD2. Per the germline V gene, CDR1 is SGDLS and CDR2 is YYNGEE. The CDR3 is made up of 15 amino acids. CDR3 region: CASTVLAGGPNEQFF. CDR3 nucleotide sequence: TGTGCCAGCACCGTACTAGCGGGAGGGCCGAATGAGCAGTTCTTC.

DNA for the CDR3: TGTGCCAGCAGGATAGACGGAGGGGCTGAGCAGTTCTTC. Translating it yields CASRIDGGAEQFF. The gene calls are TRBV6-1 and TRBJ2-1; maybe TRBD2 (6 bases). Germline values: CDR1 MNHNS, CDR2 SASEGT. V lost 6 bases and J lost 9, with 15 bases in between. The length of the CDR3 is 13 residues.